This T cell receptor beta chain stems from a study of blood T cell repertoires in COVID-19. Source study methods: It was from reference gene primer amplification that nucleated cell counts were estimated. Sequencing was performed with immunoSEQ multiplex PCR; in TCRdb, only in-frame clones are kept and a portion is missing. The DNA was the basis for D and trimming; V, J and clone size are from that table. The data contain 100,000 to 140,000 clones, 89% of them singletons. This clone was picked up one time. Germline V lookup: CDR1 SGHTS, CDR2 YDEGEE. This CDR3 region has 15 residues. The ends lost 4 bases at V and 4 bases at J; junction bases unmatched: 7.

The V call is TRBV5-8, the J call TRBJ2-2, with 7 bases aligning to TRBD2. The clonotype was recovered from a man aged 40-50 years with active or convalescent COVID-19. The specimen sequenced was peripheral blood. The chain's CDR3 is CASSTRTRPTGELFF. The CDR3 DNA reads TGTGCCAGCAGCACTAGGACTAGGCCCACCGGGGAGCTGTTTTTT.